The clone carrying this T cell receptor (beta chain) appeared a few times. Its antigen is not identified. Germline values: CDR1 MDHEN, CDR2 SYDVKM. V shed 8 bases and J shed 4 bases, with 11 bases lying between them. There are 12 residues in the CDR3. Clones were sequenced by immunoSEQ multiplex PCR, and TCRdb holds only the in-frame ones, with some missing. The data hold about 160,000 clones, with about 91% observed a single time. The data derive from a study of T cell responses to AZD1222 COVID-19 vaccine. The study, taken as a whole, reports: Most donors were white British, females outnumbered males, and clonal diversity was possibly underestimated.

Material: peripheral blood, obtained on day 0 of MenACWY control vaccination. This receptor was identified in an adult in good health. The chain is built from TRBV28 and TRBJ1-2; tentatively, D is TRBD1 (6 bases). In nucleotides, the CDR3 is TGTGCCAGCTTTCAGGGGTCCTATGGCTACACCTTC. It is translated as CASFQGSYGYTF.